The TCR beta chain described here comes from a study of regulatory T cells in long-lasting Graves disease. Investigators prepared the TCR beta libraries by applying iRepertoire HTBI primers and Arm-PCR of CDR3 regions. Per the original data handling: Detected in the samples were 55 to 65 TRBV and 14 TRBJ segments. Using its own MiXCR run on the multiplex PCR reads, TCRdb lists one record per CDR3 protein. TCRdb's processing, not the study's, gives the V and J calls here. The table has more than 300,000 distinct CDR3 sequences, 20% seen once. In its sample, this clonotype was seen many times. Its specificity is unknown. Germline-derived CDR1 and CDR2 are MNHNS and SASEGT. V lost 7 bases and J 7 bases, leaving 22 bases between the germline ends. This CDR3 has 15 amino acids. The time point: persistent/refractory GD, antithyroid drugs over 5 years with positive TRAb. TCR sequences were obtained from RNA taken from PBMCs. The diagnosis of Graves' disease used American Thyroid Association guidelines.

Study outcomes and limitations: Persistent patients shared more public clonotypes (approximately 2,800) than new patients (about 930). The study found TRBV28, TRBJ1-2 and TRBJ2-5 favored in persistent disease.

Source: peripheral blood mononuclear cells (PBMCs), taken when the disease was refractory, from a patient treated with antithyroid drugs. The receptor was derived from a female donor with Graves disease. The V and J genes are TRBV6-1 and TRBJ1-2; weak D call: TRBD1 (6 bases). This CDR3 is CASTLTLRTGSGYTF. DNA for the CDR3: TGTGCCAGCACCCTTACCCTCCGAACAGGGTCTGGCTACACCTTC.